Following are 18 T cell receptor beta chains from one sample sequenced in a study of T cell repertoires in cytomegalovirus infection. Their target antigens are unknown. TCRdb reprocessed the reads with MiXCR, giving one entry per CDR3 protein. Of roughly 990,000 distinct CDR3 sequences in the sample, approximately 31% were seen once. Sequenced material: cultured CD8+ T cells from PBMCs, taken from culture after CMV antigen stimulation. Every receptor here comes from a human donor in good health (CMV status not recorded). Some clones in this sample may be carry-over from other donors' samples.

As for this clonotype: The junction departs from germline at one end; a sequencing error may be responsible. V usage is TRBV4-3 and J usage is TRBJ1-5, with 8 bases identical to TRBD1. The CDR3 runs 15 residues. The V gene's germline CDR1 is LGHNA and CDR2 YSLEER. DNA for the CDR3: TGCGCCAACAGCCAAGATCAGGGGGCAGATCAGCCCCAGCATTTT. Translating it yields CANSQDQGADQPQHF.

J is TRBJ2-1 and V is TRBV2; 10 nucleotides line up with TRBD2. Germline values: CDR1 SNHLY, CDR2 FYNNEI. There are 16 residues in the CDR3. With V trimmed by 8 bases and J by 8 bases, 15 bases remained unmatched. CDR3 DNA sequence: TGTGCCAGCCCCGACCGGAGGCTAGCGGGGGAGGATGAGCAGTTCTTC. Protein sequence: CASPDRRLAGEDEQFF. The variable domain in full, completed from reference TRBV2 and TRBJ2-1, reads EPEVTQTPSHQVTQMGQEVILRCVPISNHLYFYWYRQILGQKVEFLVSFYNNEISEKSEIFDDQFSVERPDGSNFTLKIRSTKLEDSAMYFCASPDRRLAGEDEQFFGPGTRLTVL.

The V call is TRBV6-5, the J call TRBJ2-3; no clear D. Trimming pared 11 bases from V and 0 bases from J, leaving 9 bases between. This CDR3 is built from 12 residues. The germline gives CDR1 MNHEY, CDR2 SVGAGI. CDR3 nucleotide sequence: TGTGCCGTAGTTTTTAGCACAGATACGCAGTATTTT. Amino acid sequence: CAVVFSTDTQYF.

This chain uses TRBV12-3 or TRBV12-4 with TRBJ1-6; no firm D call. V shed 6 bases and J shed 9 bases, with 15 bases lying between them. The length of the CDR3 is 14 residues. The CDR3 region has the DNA TGTGCCAGCAGCTTTATGGTGACTGGTTCACCCCTCCACTTT. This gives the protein CASSFMVTGSPLHF.

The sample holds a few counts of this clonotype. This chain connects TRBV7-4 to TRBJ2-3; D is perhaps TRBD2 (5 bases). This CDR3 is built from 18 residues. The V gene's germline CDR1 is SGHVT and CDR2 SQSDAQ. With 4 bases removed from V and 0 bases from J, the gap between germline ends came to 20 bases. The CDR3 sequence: CASSSPPGSGLSTDTQYF. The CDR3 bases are TGTGCCAGCAGCTCCCCCCCGGGGTCAGGACTTAGCACAGATACGCAGTATTTT.

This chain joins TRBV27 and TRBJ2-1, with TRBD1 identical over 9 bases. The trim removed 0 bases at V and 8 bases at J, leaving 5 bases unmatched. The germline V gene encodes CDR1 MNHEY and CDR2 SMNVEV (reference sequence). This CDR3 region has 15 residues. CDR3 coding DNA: TGTGCCAGCAGTTTATCGACAGGGGGAACCTATGAGCAGTTCTTC. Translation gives CASSLSTGGTYEQFF.

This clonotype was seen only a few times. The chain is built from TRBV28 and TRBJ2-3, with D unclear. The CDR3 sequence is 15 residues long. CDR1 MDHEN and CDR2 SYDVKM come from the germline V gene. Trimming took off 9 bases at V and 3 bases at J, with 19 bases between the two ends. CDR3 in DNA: TGTGCCAGTTCTCAGGAGAGTCATTCTACAGATACGCAGTATTTT. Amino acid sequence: CASSQESHSTDTQYF.

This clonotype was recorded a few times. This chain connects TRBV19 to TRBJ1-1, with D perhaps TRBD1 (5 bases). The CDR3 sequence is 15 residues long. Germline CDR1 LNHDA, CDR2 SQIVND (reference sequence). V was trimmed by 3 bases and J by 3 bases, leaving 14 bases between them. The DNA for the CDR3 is TGTGCCAGTAGTATGGGAGGGACCATGGACACTGAAGCTTTCTTT. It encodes CASSMGGTMDTEAFF.

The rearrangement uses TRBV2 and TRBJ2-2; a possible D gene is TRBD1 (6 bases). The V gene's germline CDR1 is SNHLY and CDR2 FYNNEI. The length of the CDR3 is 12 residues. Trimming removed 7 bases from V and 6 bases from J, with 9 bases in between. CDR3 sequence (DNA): TGTGCCAGCATTACAGGGCCCGGGGAGCTGTTTTTT. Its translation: CASITGPGELFF. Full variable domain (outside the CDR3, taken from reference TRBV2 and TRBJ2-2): EPEVTQTPSHQVTQMGQEVILRCVPISNHLYFYWYRQILGQKVEFLVSFYNNEISEKSEIFDDQFSVERPDGSNFTLKIRSTKLEDSAMYFCASITGPGELFFGEGSRLTVL.

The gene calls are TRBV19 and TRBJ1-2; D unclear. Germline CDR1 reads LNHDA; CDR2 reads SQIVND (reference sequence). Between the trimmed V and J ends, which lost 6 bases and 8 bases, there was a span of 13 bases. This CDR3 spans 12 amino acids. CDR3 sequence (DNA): TGTGCCAGTAGGGACGGATTCGAGGGCTACACCTTC. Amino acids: CASRDGFEGYTF.

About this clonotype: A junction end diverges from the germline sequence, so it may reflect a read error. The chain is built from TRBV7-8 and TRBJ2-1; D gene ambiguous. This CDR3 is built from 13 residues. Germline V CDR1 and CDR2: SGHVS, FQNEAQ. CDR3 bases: TGTGTCAGCAGCTTAGTATTCAGGAATGAGCAGTTCTTC. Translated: CVSSLVFRNEQFF.

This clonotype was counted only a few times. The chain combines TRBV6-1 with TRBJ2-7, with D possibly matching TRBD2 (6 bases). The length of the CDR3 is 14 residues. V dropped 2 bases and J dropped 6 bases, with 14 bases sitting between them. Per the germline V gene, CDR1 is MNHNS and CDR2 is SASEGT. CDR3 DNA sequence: TGTGCCAGCAGTGAAAGGAGGGACGGTTTCGAGCAGTACGTC. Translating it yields CASSERRDGFEQYV.

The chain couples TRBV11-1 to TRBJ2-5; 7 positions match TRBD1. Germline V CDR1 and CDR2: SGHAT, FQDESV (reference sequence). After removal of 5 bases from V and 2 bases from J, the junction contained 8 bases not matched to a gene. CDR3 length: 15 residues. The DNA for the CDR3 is TGTGCCAGCAGCCTGGGGACAGCCGCTCAAGAGACCCAGTACTTC. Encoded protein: CASSLGTAAQETQYF.

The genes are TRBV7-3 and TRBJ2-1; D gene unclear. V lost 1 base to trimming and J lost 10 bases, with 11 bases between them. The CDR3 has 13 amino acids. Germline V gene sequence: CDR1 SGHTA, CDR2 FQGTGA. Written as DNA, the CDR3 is TGTGCCAGCAGCTTAAACAGCGTGGGGGAGCAGTTCTTC. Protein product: CASSLNSVGEQFF.

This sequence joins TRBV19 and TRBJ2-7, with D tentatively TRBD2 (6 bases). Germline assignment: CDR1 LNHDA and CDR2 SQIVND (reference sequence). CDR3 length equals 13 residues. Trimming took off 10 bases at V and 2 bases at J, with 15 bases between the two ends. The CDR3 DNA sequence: TGTGCCACCTCCGACGGGGGTGCCTACGAGCAGTACGTC. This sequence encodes CATSDGGAYEQYV.

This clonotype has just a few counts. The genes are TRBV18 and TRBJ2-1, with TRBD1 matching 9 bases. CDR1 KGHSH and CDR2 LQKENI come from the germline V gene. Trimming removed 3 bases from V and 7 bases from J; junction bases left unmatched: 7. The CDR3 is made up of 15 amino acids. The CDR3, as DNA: TGTGCCAGCTCACCTTCCGGACAGGGGAGAAATGAGCAGTTCTTC. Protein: CASSPSGQGRNEQFF.

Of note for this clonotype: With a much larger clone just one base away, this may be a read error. The CDR3 is CASSQGLSGPGYNSPLHF. CDR3 DNA: TGTGCCAGCAGCCAAGGGTTGTCTGGGCCCGGCTATAATTCACCCCTCCACTTT. V and J are TRBV4-2 and TRBJ1-6; no clear D. CDR1 and CDR2 from the germline V gene are LGHNA and YNFKEQ. The V end lost 1 base, the J end lost 3 bases, and 16 bases lay between the germline ends. CDR3 length: 18 residues.

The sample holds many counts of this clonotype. This chain's CDR3 is CASLLIGGADTQYF. CDR3 nucleotide sequence: TGTGCCAGCTTACTCATCGGGGGGGCAGATACGCAGTATTTT. The V gene is TRBV7-2, the J gene TRBJ2-3, with 8 nucleotides matching TRBD2. The V gene's germline CDR1 is SGHTA and CDR2 FQGNSA. This CDR3 contains 14 residues. Trimming cost V 8 bases and J 4 bases; bases outside gene matches: 8.